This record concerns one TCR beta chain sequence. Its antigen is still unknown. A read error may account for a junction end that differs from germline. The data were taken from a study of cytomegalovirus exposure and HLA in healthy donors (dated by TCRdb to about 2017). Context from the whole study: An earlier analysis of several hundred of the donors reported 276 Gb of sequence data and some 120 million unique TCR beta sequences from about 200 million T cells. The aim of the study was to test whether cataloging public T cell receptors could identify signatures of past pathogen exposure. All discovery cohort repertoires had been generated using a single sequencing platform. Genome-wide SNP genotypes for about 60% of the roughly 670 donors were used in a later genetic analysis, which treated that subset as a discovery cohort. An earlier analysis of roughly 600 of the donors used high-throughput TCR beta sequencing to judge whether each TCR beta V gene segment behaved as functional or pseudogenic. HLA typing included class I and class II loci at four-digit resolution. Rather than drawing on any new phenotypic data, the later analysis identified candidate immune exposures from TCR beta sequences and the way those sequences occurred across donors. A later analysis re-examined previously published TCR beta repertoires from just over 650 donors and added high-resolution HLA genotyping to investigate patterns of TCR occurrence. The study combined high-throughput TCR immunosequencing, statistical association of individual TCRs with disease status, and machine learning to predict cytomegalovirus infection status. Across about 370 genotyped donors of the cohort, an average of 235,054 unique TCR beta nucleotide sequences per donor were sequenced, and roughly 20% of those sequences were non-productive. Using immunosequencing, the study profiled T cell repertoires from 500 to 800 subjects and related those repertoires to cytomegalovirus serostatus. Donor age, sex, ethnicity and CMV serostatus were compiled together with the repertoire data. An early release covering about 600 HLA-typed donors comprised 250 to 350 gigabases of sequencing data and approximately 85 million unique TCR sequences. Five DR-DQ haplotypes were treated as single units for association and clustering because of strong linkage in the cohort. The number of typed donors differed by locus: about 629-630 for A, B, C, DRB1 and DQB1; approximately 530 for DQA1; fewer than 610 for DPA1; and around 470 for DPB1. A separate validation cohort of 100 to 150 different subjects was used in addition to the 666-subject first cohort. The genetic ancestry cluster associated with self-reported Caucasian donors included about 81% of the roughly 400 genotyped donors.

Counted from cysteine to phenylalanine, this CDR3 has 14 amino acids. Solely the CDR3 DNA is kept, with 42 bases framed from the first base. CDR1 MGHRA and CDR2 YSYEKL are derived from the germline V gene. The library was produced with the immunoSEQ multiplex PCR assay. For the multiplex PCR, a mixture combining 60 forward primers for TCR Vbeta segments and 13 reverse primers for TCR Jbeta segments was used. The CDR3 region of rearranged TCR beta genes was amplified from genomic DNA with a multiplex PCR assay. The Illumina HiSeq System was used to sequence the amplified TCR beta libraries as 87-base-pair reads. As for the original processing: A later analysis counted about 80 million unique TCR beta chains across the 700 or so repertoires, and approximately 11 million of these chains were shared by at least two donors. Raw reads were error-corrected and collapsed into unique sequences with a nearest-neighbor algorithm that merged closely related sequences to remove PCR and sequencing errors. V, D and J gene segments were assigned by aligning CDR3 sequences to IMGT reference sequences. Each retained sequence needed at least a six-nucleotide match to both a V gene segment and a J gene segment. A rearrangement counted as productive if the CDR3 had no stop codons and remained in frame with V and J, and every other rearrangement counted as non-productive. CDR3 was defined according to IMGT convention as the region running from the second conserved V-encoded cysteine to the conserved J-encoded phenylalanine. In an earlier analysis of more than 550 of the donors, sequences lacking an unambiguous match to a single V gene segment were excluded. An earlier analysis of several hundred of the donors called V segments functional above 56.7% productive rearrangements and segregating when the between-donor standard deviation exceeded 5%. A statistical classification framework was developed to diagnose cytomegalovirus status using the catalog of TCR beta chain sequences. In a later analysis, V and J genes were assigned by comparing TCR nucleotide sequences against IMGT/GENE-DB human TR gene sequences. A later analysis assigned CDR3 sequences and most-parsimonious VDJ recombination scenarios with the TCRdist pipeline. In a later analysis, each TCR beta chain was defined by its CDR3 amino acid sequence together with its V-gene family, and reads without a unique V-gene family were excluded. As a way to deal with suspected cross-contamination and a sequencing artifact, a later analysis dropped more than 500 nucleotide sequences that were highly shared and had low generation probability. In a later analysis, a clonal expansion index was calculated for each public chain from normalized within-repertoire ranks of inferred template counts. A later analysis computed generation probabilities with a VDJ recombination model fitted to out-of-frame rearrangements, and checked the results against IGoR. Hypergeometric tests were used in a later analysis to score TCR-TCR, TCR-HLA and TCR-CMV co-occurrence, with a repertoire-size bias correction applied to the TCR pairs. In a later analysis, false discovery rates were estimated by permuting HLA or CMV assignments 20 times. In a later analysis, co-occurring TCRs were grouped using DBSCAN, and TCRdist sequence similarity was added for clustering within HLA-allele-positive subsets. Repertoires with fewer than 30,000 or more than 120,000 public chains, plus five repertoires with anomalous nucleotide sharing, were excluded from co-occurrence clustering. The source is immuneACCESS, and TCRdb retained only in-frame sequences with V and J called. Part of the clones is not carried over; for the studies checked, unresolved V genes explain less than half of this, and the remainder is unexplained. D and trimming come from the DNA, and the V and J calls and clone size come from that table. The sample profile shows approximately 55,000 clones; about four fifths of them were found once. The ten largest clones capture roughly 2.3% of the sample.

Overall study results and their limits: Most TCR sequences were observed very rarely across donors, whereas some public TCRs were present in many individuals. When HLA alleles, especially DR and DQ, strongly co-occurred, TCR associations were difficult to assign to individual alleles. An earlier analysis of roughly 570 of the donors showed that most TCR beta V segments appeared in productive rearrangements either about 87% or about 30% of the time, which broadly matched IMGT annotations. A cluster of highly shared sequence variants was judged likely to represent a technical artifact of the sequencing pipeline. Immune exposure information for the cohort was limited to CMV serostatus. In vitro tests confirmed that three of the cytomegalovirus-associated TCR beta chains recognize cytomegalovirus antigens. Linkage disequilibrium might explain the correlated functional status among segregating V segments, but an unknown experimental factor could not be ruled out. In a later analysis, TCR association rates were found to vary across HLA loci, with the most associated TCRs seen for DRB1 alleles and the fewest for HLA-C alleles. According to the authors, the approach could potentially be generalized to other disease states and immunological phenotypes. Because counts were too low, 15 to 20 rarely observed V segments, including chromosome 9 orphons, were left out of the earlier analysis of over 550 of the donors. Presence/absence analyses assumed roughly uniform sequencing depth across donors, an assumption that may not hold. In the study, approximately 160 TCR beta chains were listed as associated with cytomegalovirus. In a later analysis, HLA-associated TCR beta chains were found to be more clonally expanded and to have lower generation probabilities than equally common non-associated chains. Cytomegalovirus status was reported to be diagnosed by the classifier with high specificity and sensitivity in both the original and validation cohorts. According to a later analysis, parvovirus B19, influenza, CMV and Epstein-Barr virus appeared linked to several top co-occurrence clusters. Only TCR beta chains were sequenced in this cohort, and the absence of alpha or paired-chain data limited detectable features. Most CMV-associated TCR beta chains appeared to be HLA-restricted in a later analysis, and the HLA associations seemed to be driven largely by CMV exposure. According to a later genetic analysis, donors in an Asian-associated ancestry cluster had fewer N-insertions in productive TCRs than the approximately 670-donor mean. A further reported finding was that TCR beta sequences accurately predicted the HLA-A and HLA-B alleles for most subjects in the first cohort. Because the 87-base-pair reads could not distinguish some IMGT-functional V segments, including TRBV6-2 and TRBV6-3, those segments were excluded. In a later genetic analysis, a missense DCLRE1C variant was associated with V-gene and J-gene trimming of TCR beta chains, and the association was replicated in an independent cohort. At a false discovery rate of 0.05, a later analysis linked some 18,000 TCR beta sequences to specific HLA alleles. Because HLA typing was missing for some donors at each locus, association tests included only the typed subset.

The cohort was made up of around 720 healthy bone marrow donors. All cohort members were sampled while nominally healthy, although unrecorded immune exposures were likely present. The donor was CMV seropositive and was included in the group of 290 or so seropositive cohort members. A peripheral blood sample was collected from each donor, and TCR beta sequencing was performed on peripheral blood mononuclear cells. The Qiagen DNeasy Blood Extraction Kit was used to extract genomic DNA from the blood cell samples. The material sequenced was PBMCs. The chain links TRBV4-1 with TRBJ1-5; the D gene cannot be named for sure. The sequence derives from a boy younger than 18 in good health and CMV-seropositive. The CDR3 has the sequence CASSQGLGDQLQHF. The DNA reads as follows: TGCGCCAGCAGCCAAGGGCTAGGAGATCAGCTCCAGCATTTT.